The 22 T cell receptor beta chains reported below all come from one sample, sequenced in a study of radiotherapy plus CTLA-4 blockade in lung cancer (dated by TCRdb to 2016 to 2018). Library preparation employed the immunoSEQ multiplex PCR assay. Not all clones reach the TCRdb copy of this immuneACCESS table, which keeps in-frame sequences only. Checked studies attribute under half of the gap to unresolved V genes and leave the rest unexplained. Present in this sample are over 85,000 clones, 65% to 85% of which were seen just once. The ten most abundant clones make up roughly 3.1% of the sample. Material: peripheral blood, obtained from a patient treated with radiotherapy plus ipilimumab. The receptor set was obtained from a human donor with non-small cell lung cancer who had a partial response to radiotherapy plus ipilimumab. Some clones in this sample may be carry-over from other donors' samples.

Only one count was recorded for this clone. The rearrangement links TRBV11-2 to TRBJ2-7, with D possibly TRBD1 on 5 matching bases. The CDR3 has 14 amino acids. V shed 0 bases and J shed 6 bases, with 12 bases lying between them. Germline assignment: CDR1 SGHAT and CDR2 FQNNGV. The CDR3 bases are TGTGCCAGCAGCTTAGATGCAGGGTTGGTCGAGCAGTACTTC. It is translated as CASSLDAGLVEQYF.

This chain joins TRBV7-2 and TRBJ1-2; D not resolved. CDR1 is SGHTA, CDR2 FQGNSA, per germline. There are 13 residues in the CDR3. V was shortened by 4 bases and J by 4 bases, with 10 bases between the two germline ends. This chain's CDR3 is CASSSTPGYGYTF. CDR3 nucleotide sequence: TGTGCCAGCAGCTCTACCCCAGGCTATGGCTACACCTTC.

This clone was counted at least ten times. The chain recombines TRBV11-2 with TRBJ2-7; D is unclear. The CDR3 is 15 amino acids. Trimming took 5 bases from V and 5 from J, leaving 19 bases between them. Germline CDR1 is SGHAT and CDR2 is FQNNGV. CDR3 DNA: TGTGCCAGCAGCCCCGAGCGAGTCAATCGTGACGAGCAGTACTTC. Its translation: CASSPERVNRDEQYF.

This sequence joins TRBV7-9 and TRBJ1-1; D remains ambiguous. Between the trimmed V and J ends, which lost 4 bases and 1 base, there was a span of 10 bases. The CDR3 has 14 residues. Germline V gene lookup returns CDR1 SEHNR and CDR2 FQNEAQ (reference sequence). The CDR3 DNA follows: TGTGCCAGCAGCTCTGGCAACCAGAACACTGAAGCTTTCTTT. This sequence encodes CASSSGNQNTEAFF.

The rearrangement joins TRBV6-5 to TRBJ2-6, with 8 bases that match TRBD1. Germline V gene sequence: CDR1 MNHEY, CDR2 SVGAGI. With V trimmed by 6 bases and J by 2 bases, 3 bases remained unmatched. This CDR3 is 15 amino acids long. CDR3 sequence: CASRQGQAGANVLTF. The CDR3 nucleotides are TGTGCCAGCAGACAGGGACAGGCTGGGGCCAACGTCCTGACTTTC.

In its sample, this clone was seen once. The rearrangement joins TRBV7-3 to TRBJ2-2; the D is unclear. The length of the CDR3 is 14 residues. CDR1 SGHTA and CDR2 FQGTGA come from the germline V gene. Trimming took 5 bases from V and 7 from J, leaving 14 bases between them. CDR3 region: CASSTLQAGGELFF. CDR3 bases: TGTGCCAGCAGCACCCTTCAGGCCGGCGGGGAGCTGTTTTTT.

This clone was seen more than once but under ten times. The chain recombines TRBV2 with TRBJ2-1; a possible D gene is TRBD2 (6 bases). Trimming left V 3 bases short and J 4 bases short, with 10 bases between. Per the germline V gene, CDR1 is SNHLY and CDR2 is FYNNEI. The CDR3 has 14 residues. The CDR3 sequence is CASSEETRYNEQFF. Here the CDR3 DNA reads TGTGCCAGCAGTGAGGAGACTAGGTACAATGAGCAGTTCTTC.

V and J are TRBV6-5 and TRBJ2-7; TRBD2 matches 7 bases. Germline lookup yields CDR1 MNHEY and CDR2 SVGAGI. Trimming at V came to 2 bases and at J to 3 bases, leaving 1 base not matched to a gene. This CDR3 is built from 13 residues. CDR3 sequence: CASSYGGDYEQYF. The CDR3, as DNA: TGTGCCAGCAGTTACGGGGGGGACTACGAGCAGTACTTC.

About this clone itself: Other DNA sequences in the same sample also yield this CDR3. The chain employs TRBV9 and TRBJ2-2; D is undetermined. The CDR3 covers 15 residues. V lost 0 bases to trimming and J lost 2 bases, with 8 bases between them. The V gene's germline CDR1 is SGDLS and CDR2 YYNGEE. DNA of the CDR3: TGTGCCAGCAGCGTAGCTGGTACTAACACCGGGGAGCTGTTTTTT. This codes for CASSVAGTNTGELFF.

This chain joins TRBV29-1 and TRBJ1-2; D is perhaps TRBD1 (5 bases). V was cut by 3 bases and J by 1 base, with 6 bases left in between. The CDR3 contains 12 residues. Germline V gene sequence: CDR1 SQVTM, CDR2 ANQGSEA. CDR3 sequence: CSVDQGNYGYTF. CDR3 coding DNA: TGCAGCGTTGACCAGGGTAACTATGGCTACACCTTC. The entire variable domain, with the rest obtained from reference TRBV29-1 and TRBJ1-2, is as follows: SAVISQKPSRDICQRGTSLTIQCQVDSQVTMMFWYRQQPGQSLTLIATANQGSEATYESGFVIDKFPISRPNLTFSTLTVSNMSPEDSSIYLCSVDQGNYGYTFGSGTRLTVV.

Here the CDR3 DNA reads TGCAGCGTTGAGAGGGTCTCGGGCACCGGGGAGCTGTTTTTT. Its translation is CSVERVSGTGELFF. The chain couples TRBV29-1 to TRBJ2-2, with D perhaps TRBD2 (5 bases). The germline V gene encodes CDR1 SQVTM and CDR2 ANQGSEA. V lost 3 bases and J 4 bases, leaving 12 bases between the germline ends. This CDR3 spans 14 amino acids.

The chain employs TRBV2 and TRBJ2-5; 10 nucleotides line up with TRBD1. CDR1 and CDR2 from the germline V gene are SNHLY and FYNNEI. The CDR3 has 16 amino acids. V was clipped by 6 bases and J by 5 bases; unmatched bases: 12. Here the CDR3 DNA reads TGTGCCAGCAGGAAGACCGGGACAGGGGCGGGGGAGACCCAGTACTTC. As protein: CASRKTGTGAGETQYF.

In this sample, this clone turned up a few times. V usage is TRBV27 and J usage is TRBJ2-7; TRBD2 aligns across 14 bases. Germline loops: CDR1 MNHEY, CDR2 SMNVEV (reference sequence). The CDR3 length is 14 residues. V was clipped by 6 bases and J by 6 bases; unmatched bases: 4. The DNA of the CDR3 is TGTGCCAGCAGGGGACTAGCGGGAGCAGGCGAGCAGTACTTC. Encoded protein: CASRGLAGAGEQYF.

This chain connects TRBV10-2 to TRBJ2-3, with D unresolved. Trimming removed 7 bases from V and 3 bases from J, with 11 bases in between. The CDR3 consists of 13 residues. Germline-derived CDR1 and CDR2 are WSHSY and SAAADI. The CDR3 DNA reads TGCGCCAGCAATTATCTTACAACAGATACGCAGTATTTT. This translates into CASNYLTTDTQYF.

The rearrangement uses TRBV19 and TRBJ1-2; 8 bases line up with TRBD1. This CDR3 comprises 17 residues. Germline CDR1 LNHDA, CDR2 SQIVND (reference sequence). Germline trimming cut 3 bases from V and 8 bases from J; bases unmatched to any gene: 17. In nucleotides, the CDR3 is TGTGCCAGTAGTATGAACCCTGCGGGACAGGCAAGGGTCGGCTACACCTTC. Its translation is CASSMNPAGQARVGYTF.

The rearrangement joins TRBV7-6 to TRBJ2-2, with 7 bases lining up with TRBD1. Trimming at V came to 0 bases and at J to 0 bases, leaving 1 base not matched to a gene. Germline CDR1 SGHVS, CDR2 FNYEAQ. The CDR3 totals 16 residues. In DNA form, the CDR3 reads TGTGCCAGCAGCTTAGCAGGGGGCGCGAACACCGGGGAGCTGTTTTTT. It translates to CASSLAGGANTGELFF.

The genes are TRBV5-4 and TRBJ2-7; TRBD2 matches at 8 bases. The germline V gene encodes CDR1 SGHNT and CDR2 YYREEE (reference sequence). This CDR3 has 16 amino acids. V lost 4 bases to trimming and J lost 4 bases; unmatched junction nucleotides: 13. CDR3 sequence: CASSPGGVAGKYEQYF. The CDR3, as DNA: TGTGCCAGCAGCCCGGGAGGGGTCGCAGGGAAGTACGAGCAGTACTTC.

V gene TRBV5-1 combines with J gene TRBJ2-7, with 8 bases identical to TRBD1. This CDR3 spans 13 amino acids. Germline V CDR1 and CDR2: SGHRS, YFSETQ. Losses at the gene ends were 4 bases for V and 5 bases for J; bases not matched to a gene: 5. The CDR3 is CASSPDRGNEQYF. The DNA of the CDR3 is TGCGCCAGCAGCCCAGACAGGGGCAACGAGCAGTACTTC. The full variable domain, rest sourced from reference TRBV5-1 and TRBJ2-7, is KAGVTQTPRYLIKTRGQQVTLSCSPISGHRSVSWYQQTPGQGLQFLFEYFSETQRNKGNFPGRFSGRQFSNSRSEMNVSTLELGDSALYLCASSPDRGNEQYFGPGTRLTVT.

This sequence joins TRBV4-1 and TRBJ1-3; tentative D call: TRBD1 (6 bases). The CDR3 extends over 15 amino acids. Germline loops: CDR1 MGHRA, CDR2 YSYEKL. Trimming pared 7 bases from V and 9 bases from J, leaving 22 bases between. The CDR3 DNA reads TGCGCCAGCACCTGGACAGCGGGACCAGGGACCACCATATATTTT. Translation gives CASTWTAGPGTTIYF.

V usage is TRBV2 and J usage is TRBJ1-1, with 9 bases matching TRBD1. This CDR3 spans 13 amino acids. Losses at the gene ends were 6 bases for V and 1 base for J; bases not matched to a gene: 0. Germline V gene lookup returns CDR1 SNHLY and CDR2 FYNNEI. The CDR3 nucleotides are TGTGCCAGCAGGGGACAGGGGAACACTGAAGCTTTCTTT. Its protein is CASRGQGNTEAFF.

This clone turned up a few times. The rearrangement joins TRBV29-1 to TRBJ2-3, with D possibly matching TRBD1 (5 bases). The CDR3 loop spans 13 amino acids. Looked up from germline, CDR1 is SQVTM and CDR2 is ANQGSEA. Trimming stripped 8 bases from V and 1 base from J, with 13 bases between. This chain's CDR3 is CSIQVEGTDTQYF. CDR3 nucleotide sequence: TGCAGCATACAGGTCGAGGGCACAGATACGCAGTATTTT.

V is TRBV18 and J is TRBJ2-5; 10 bases map to TRBD2. V was clipped by 3 bases and J by 5 bases; unmatched bases: 6. The CDR3 runs to 15 residues. Per germline, CDR1 KGHSH and CDR2 LQKENI. This CDR3 is CASSPFGTSDETQYF. DNA for the CDR3: TGTGCCAGCTCACCTTTCGGGACTAGCGATGAGACCCAGTACTTC.